The TCR beta chain under discussion was sequenced for a study of neurological immune-mediated disorders. This CDR3 comprises 14 residues. Germline assignment: CDR1 MNHEY and CDR2 SVGAGI. After removal of 2 bases from V and 8 bases from J, the junction contained 5 bases not matched to a gene. In this sample, this clonotype turned up many times. Its antigen is unknown. A single run covered 15-18 subjects with over 190 million TCR-beta sequences. From the 5' RACE reads, TCRdb called clonotypes with MiXCR, one entry per CDR3 protein. The sample yields tens of thousands of distinct CDR3 sequences, about 5% seen once. Study outcomes and limitations: Grouping of repertoires by phylogeny put those of 18 of 34 multiple sclerosis patients into a single related-CDR3 cluster, a possible signature.

The chain combines TRBV6-5 with TRBJ2-1, with TRBD1 matching over 8 bases. Sequencing was done on a sample of CD4+ T cells from blood. The receptor was isolated from a woman between 18 and 29 years old with multiple sclerosis. The CDR3 region has the DNA TGTGCCAGCAGTTACGGGACAGGCTGGGATGAGCAGTTCTTC. This gives the protein CASSYGTGWDEQFF.